The clone carrying this T cell receptor beta chain was counted many times. The target antigen is unknown. The authors took PBMCs from 10 ml fresh peripheral blood. These data come from a study of T cells in Graves' hyperthyroidism and ophthalmopathy. At the level of the study: The authors collected peripheral blood at initial diagnosis, before any treatment. Study-wide points: Peripheral blood also featured most of the thyroid clonotypes expanded above 0.001.

Authors of the study amplified TCR beta CDR3 regions from RNA transcripts. With the HTBI primer set, the TCR CDR3 went through a first round of RT-PCR. TCRdb reprocessed the multiplex PCR reads via MiXCR and lists one record per CDR3 protein. The top ten hold around 4% of the sample, which has approximately 600,000 distinct CDR3 sequences, about 16% seen once. The receptor was isolated from a woman under 40 with Graves' hyperthyroidism. Sequencing was done on a sample of blood.

CDR3 nucleotides: TGCAGCGTTGAGGCCCTGGGGGAGCAGTACTTC. Its translation is CSVEALGEQYF. The chain links TRBV29-1 to TRBJ2-7; D not certain. V gave up 3 bases and J gave up 7 bases, with 10 bases separating them. This CDR3 has 11 residues. CDR1 is SQVTM and CDR2 is ANQGSEA in the germline V gene.